One TCR beta chain is described in this entry. The data were taken from a study of radiotherapy plus CTLA-4 blockade in lung cancer. The table came from immunoSEQ multiplex PCR; TCRdb's copy has only in-frame clones and leaves some out. This table has over 100,000 clones, 85% to 90% appearing once. This CDR3 contains 17 residues. V lost 4 bases, J lost 3 bases, and 22 bases lay in between. The germline CDR1 and CDR2 sequences are LNHDA and SQIVND (reference sequence). The chain joins TRBV19 to TRBJ2-7, with D maybe TRBD1 (6 bases). Material: peripheral blood, obtained from a patient treated with radiotherapy plus ipilimumab. This TCR derives from a human donor with non-small cell lung cancer that progressed on radiotherapy plus ipilimumab. CDR3 residues: CASSTQGTPSPYYEQYF. The CDR3 nucleotides read TGTGCCAGTAGTACCCAAGGGACACCTTCACCATACTACGAGCAGTACTTC.